This entry lists 15 T cell receptor beta chains sequenced from one sample in a study of blood T cell repertoires in COVID-19. Using immunoSEQ multiplex PCR, the repertoire was profiled, and TCRdb retains in-frame clones only, with some absent. The profile shows tens of thousands of clones, 87% of them singletons. The sequencing sample was made of peripheral blood. All receptors come from a man aged 35 to 55 with COVID-19, enrolled during active disease.

This chain uses TRBV28 with TRBJ1-1, with 10 bases aligning to TRBD1. This CDR3 contains 15 residues. CDR1 and CDR2 from the germline V gene are MDHEN and SYDVKM. V lost 9 bases and J lost 0; bases outside the gene matches: 7. For the CDR3, the DNA is TGTGCCAGGCCGACAGGGGGCAAGATGAACACTGAAGCTTTCTTT. This gives the protein CARPTGGKMNTEAFF.

The V call is TRBV2, the J call TRBJ1-1; D is unresolved. The germline gives CDR1 SNHLY, CDR2 FYNNEI. V lost 4 bases and J lost 1, with 4 bases in between. The CDR3 sequence is 12 residues long. The CDR3 loop reads CASSGQNTEAFF. The CDR3 region has the DNA TGTGCCAGCAGTGGGCAGAACACTGAAGCTTTCTTT.

This rearrangement joins TRBV6-1 to TRBJ1-2, with D unresolved. Germline CDR1 reads MNHNS; CDR2 reads SASEGT. V was trimmed by 1 base and J by 4 bases, leaving 4 bases between them. The CDR3 extends over 12 amino acids. The CDR3 DNA sequence: TGTGCCAGCAGTGAAGGCGGCTATGGCTACACCTTC. Its translation: CASSEGGYGYTF.

The sample holds one count of this clone. CDR3 sequence reads: CASTLGGQGVHNEQFF. Written as DNA, the CDR3 is TGTGCCAGCACCCTGGGGGGACAGGGGGTCCACAATGAGCAGTTCTTC. The J gene is TRBJ2-1, the V gene TRBV28; 11 nucleotides line up with TRBD1. Germline V lookup: CDR1 MDHEN, CDR2 SYDVKM. J gave up 5 bases and V 7 bases, and 10 bases lay outside the gene matches. The CDR3 runs 16 residues. Complete variable domain (other parts from reference TRBV28 and TRBJ2-1): DVKVTQSSRYLVKRTGEKVFLECVQDMDHENMFWYRQDPGLGLRLIYFSYDVKMKEKGDIPEGYSVSREKKERFSLILESASTNQTSMYLCASTLGGQGVHNEQFFGPGTRLTVL.

The rearrangement joins TRBV28 to TRBJ1-1; 10 nucleotides align to TRBD1. The CDR3 length is 16 residues. Losses at the gene ends were 1 base for V and 3 bases for J; bases not matched to a gene: 5. Germline V gene sequence: CDR1 MDHEN, CDR2 SYDVKM. In nucleotides, the CDR3 is TGTGCCAGCAGTTTATCTTGGACAGGGGGGGACACTGAAGCTTTCTTT. It translates to CASSLSWTGGDTEAFF.

The gene calls are TRBV21-1 and TRBJ2-1; the table's D call, TRBD2, has no DNA check behind it. TRBV21-1 is shown as a pseudogene. The CDR3 loop spans 22 amino acids. The CDR3 protein is CASSKGPGLAGIYSPRTNEQFF. The CDR3 bases are TGTGCCAGCAGCAAAGGTCCGGGACTAGCGGGGATCTACTCTCCTCGAACCAATGAGCAGTTCTTC.

CDR3 loop: CASSPLKGTEAFF. In DNA form, the CDR3 reads TGTGCCAGCAGCCCTCTAAAGGGGACTGAAGCTTTCTTT. This rearrangement joins TRBV7-2 to TRBJ1-1; a possible D gene is TRBD1 (5 bases). The germline V gene has CDR1 SGHTA and CDR2 FQGNSA. This CDR3 region has 13 residues. V was clipped by 5 bases and J by 5 bases, with 12 bases between them. The complete variable domain, with remaining parts taken from reference TRBV7-2 and TRBJ1-1, reads GAGVSQSPSNKVTEKGKDVELRCDPISGHTALYWYRQSLGQGLEFLIYFQGNSAPDKSGLPSDRFSAERTGGSVSTLTIQRTQQEDSAVYLCASSPLKGTEAFFGQGTRLTVV.

This clone appeared a single time. The chain carries TRBV7-8 and TRBJ2-3, with TRBD2 identical over 8 bases. Germline V gives CDR1 SGHVS, CDR2 FQNEAQ. This CDR3 region has 17 residues. The ends lost 5 bases at V and 2 bases at J; junction bases unmatched: 12. CDR3: CASSPARPSGFTDTQYF. As DNA, the CDR3 is TGTGCCAGCAGCCCGGCGCGGCCTAGCGGGTTCACAGATACGCAGTATTTT.

J is TRBJ1-5 and V is TRBV7-9; D gene ambiguous. The CDR3 is 13 amino acids. V shed 1 base and J shed 7 bases, with 8 bases lying between them. Germline V lookup: CDR1 SEHNR, CDR2 FQNEAQ (reference sequence). As DNA, the CDR3 is TGTGCCAGCAGCTTAGGGGAGAGACAGCCCCAGCATTTT. Residues: CASSLGERQPQHF.

The gene calls are TRBV19 and TRBJ2-2; 7 bases line up with TRBD2. Trimming took 8 bases from V and 6 from J; bases not matched to a gene: 9. Germline CDR1 is LNHDA and CDR2 is SQIVND (reference sequence). The CDR3 extends over 14 amino acids. CDR3 sequence: CASSPMGRAGELFF. As DNA, the CDR3 is TGTGCCAGTTCCCCCATGGGGAGGGCCGGGGAGCTGTTTTTT.

This chain joins TRBV5-5 and TRBJ2-5; 12 positions match TRBD2. This CDR3 is 16 amino acids long. V lost 3 bases, J lost 9 bases, and 12 bases stayed unmatched. The germline V gene has CDR1 SGHKS and CDR2 YYEKEE (reference sequence). Here the CDR3 DNA reads TGTGCCAGCAGCTCCCGGACTAGCGGGGACTGGGGGGCCCAGTACTTC. Its translation is CASSSRTSGDWGAQYF.

The chain recombines TRBV6-1 with TRBJ2-7; 7 positions agree with TRBD1. Trimming cost V 6 bases and J 5 bases; bases outside gene matches: 7. The V gene's germline CDR1 is MNHNS and CDR2 SASEGT. This CDR3 is built from 13 residues. The CDR3 DNA reads TGTGCCAGCAGCCCGACAGGGAACCACGAGCAGTACTTC. Translation: CASSPTGNHEQYF.

The chain couples TRBV11-1 to TRBJ2-1; TRBD2 aligns across 9 bases. The ends lost 1 base at V and 7 bases at J; junction bases unmatched: 8. The CDR3 contains 16 residues. From germline, CDR1 is SGHAT and CDR2 FQDESV (reference sequence). The CDR3 DNA is TGTGCCAGCAGCTTAGGGGGTAGCGGGAGACTAAATGAGCAGTTCTTC. It is translated as CASSLGGSGRLNEQFF.

The CDR3 nucleotides are TGTGCCAGCAGGCCCGGGACAGGGATAAATGAGCAGTTCTTC. Encoded protein: CASRPGTGINEQFF. V usage is TRBV27 and J usage is TRBJ2-1; the match to TRBD1 covers 9 bases. The CDR3 runs to 14 residues. The germline V gene has CDR1 MNHEY and CDR2 SMNVEV (reference sequence). V shed 6 bases, J shed 7 bases, and the junction held 7 bases outside the gene matches.

The chain is built from TRBV7-2 and TRBJ1-2; D is possibly TRBD1 (6 bases). V shed 1 base and J shed 5 bases, with 8 bases lying between them. Germline CDR1 SGHTA, CDR2 FQGNSA. The CDR3 length is 13 residues. CDR3 protein: CASSLGQVYGYTF. The CDR3 DNA follows: TGTGCCAGCAGCTTAGGACAGGTTTATGGCTACACCTTC.